The entry that follows covers one T cell receptor (beta chain) sequence. This sample was included in a study of T-cell reconstitution after alpha-beta-depleted transplantation in children. The TCRbeta library incorporated unique molecular identifiers. TCRdb re-analysed the PCR reads in MiXCR, keeping a single row per CDR3 protein. The profile shows some 500,000 distinct CDR3 sequences, around a third of them singletons. CDR3 length equals 16 residues. Trimming cost V 6 bases and J 2 bases; bases outside gene matches: 9. CDR1 and CDR2 from the germline V gene are SQVTM and ANQGSEA. The receptor's source is a human donor who donated a stem cell graft to a child with aplastic anemia. This rearrangement joins TRBV29-1 to TRBJ2-1; 11 bases line up with TRBD2. This specimen was PBMCs from the stem cell graft donor, taken from the stem cell graft. This chain's CDR3 is CSVGTSGYLTYNEQFF. The CDR3, as DNA: TGCAGCGTCGGGACTAGCGGATATCTTACCTACAATGAGCAGTTCTTC.